This T cell receptor (beta chain) was obtained from a study of early T cells in non-severe SARS-CoV-2 infection. TCRdb re-called the 5' RACE reads with MiXCR, one entry per CDR3 protein. The data contain approximately 70,000 distinct CDR3 sequences, roughly 4.9% of them seen just once; the ten biggest clones take up around 3.4%. After removal of 3 bases from V and 2 bases from J, the junction contained 7 bases not matched to a gene. This CDR3 contains 16 residues. Germline V lookup: CDR1 ENHRY, CDR2 SYGVKD. The chain employs TRBV10-3 and TRBJ2-3; TRBD1 agrees at 8 bases. The TCR comes from an adult who was a healthcare worker with PCR-confirmed SARS-CoV-2 infection or an uninfected control (not recorded which). The donor label of this sample is uncertain. The material sequenced was whole blood, taken at baseline. The CDR3 spells CAISEGRDRFTDTQYF. CDR3 coding DNA: TGTGCCATCAGTGAAGGAAGGGACAGGTTCACAGATACGCAGTATTTT.